This T cell receptor (beta chain) was documented in a study of TIL therapy for anti-PD-1-resistant metastatic lung cancer. The wider study: Patients then received nivolumab; progressors got lymphodepletion, TIL and IL-2.

Time point in this sample: pre-treatment sample, taken before nivolumab and TIL therapy. The CDR3 runs 13 residues. CDR1 and CDR2 from the germline V gene are GTSNPN and SVGIG (reference sequence). V gave up 0 bases and J gave up 9 bases; unmatched junction bases: 5. This was the immunoSEQ v3 assay. The table came from immunoSEQ multiplex PCR; TCRdb's copy has only in-frame clones and leaves some out. The profile shows 50,000 to 70,000 clones, approximately 80% of them singletons. This sample comprised blood, obtained at baseline. This clonotype was sampled from a person aged 25 to 80 with non-small cell lung cancer. This chain links TRBV30 with TRBJ2-1; 7 nucleotides match TRBD2. DNA of the CDR3: TGTGCCTGGAGTGTACAGCGGGACGGTGAGCAGTTCTTC. Translated, it gives CAWSVQRDGEQFF.